This T cell receptor beta chain was identified in a study of blood T cells in healthy people across ages. Alongside a J-beta primer mix, a sample-barcoded 5' primer served in a second PCR lasting about 7 to 12 cycles. The template-switch adaptor was a 5' adaptor with 12 random nucleotides. It tagged each cDNA molecule. Each sample provided no less than 2.5 million CDR3-containing paired-end reads. TCRdb passed the 5' RACE reads through MiXCR, listing each CDR3 protein once. The table records 1.6 million or so distinct CDR3 sequences, about 32% of them present only once. Each sample yielded at least 5 micrograms of PBMC total RNA. The V end was cut by 2 bases, the J end by 1 base, with 6 bases between. CDR1 and CDR2 from the germline V gene are MNHEY and SVGEGT. CDR3 length equals 13 residues. This clonotype has a count of ten or more.

This clonotype was sampled from a woman aged 25 to 39 in good health. The chain links TRBV6-2 or TRBV6-3 to TRBJ2-7; D ambiguous. The sample comprised blood. CDR3 in DNA: TGTGCCAGCAGTTACGAGTTATCCTACGAGCAGTACTTC. It codes for CASSYELSYEQYF.